The entry below gives a single T cell receptor (beta chain) sequence along with its context. These data are taken from a study of blood T cell repertoires in COVID-19. Overall study: There were acute and convalescent COVID-19 samples, and they came from the United States, Italy and Spain. T cells, B-cell-depleted T cells, or PBMCs provided the cDNA or gDNA that served as material.

Germline lookup yields CDR1 SGHTA and CDR2 FQGNSA. The CDR3 sequence is 11 residues long. V was pared by 5 bases and J by 8 bases, with 6 bases between. Study processing details: Reference gene primer amplification gave nucleated cell count estimates. Sequencing was performed with immunoSEQ multiplex PCR; in TCRdb, only in-frame clones are kept and a portion is missing. V, J and clone size are those of that table, while D and trimming were read from the DNA. The sample gives fewer than 300,000 clones, 84% of which show up once; roughly 8.6% is in the top ten. The clonotype originates from a human donor in a cohort sampled during active COVID-19. The sequencing sample was made of peripheral blood. The chain combines TRBV7-2 with TRBJ1-4; TRBD1 is a possible D gene (5 bases). The CDR3 reads CASSDREKLFF. The CDR3 DNA sequence: TGTGCCAGCAGCGACAGAGAAAAACTGTTTTTT.